This entry describes one TCR beta chain. Antigen unknown. The CDR3 does not end in the conserved phenylalanine or tryptophan, so this is likely a read error. Primers used in a second PCR of about 7 to 11 cycles were a sample-barcoded 5' primer and a J-beta primer mix. Each cDNA was tagged by a template-switch adaptor containing 12 random nucleotides. MiXCR, run by TCRdb on the 5' RACE reads, gives a single entry per CDR3 protein. The sample yields 540,000 or so distinct CDR3 sequences, approximately 25% seen once. The CDR3 contains 15 residues. Unmatched junction bases numbered 5, after V lost 0 bases and J lost 1 base. The germline CDR1 and CDR2 sequences are SQVTM and ANQGSEA. The data are from a study of blood T cells in healthy people across ages. Findings and caveats of the study: PBMC samples, being unsorted, prevented any conclusive comparison of naive and antigen-experienced cells.

The donors, all healthy, were Caucasians living in Russia, aged about 6 to 95. Collection of roughly 9.6 milliliters of peripheral blood was performed for each donor. The specimen was blood. This chain joins TRBV29-1 and TRBJ1-1; 7 bases align to TRBD1. The TCR comes from a woman aged 70-85 years in good health. CDR3 DNA sequence: TGCAGCGTTGAAGACCCCCGGACAGGGAACACTGAAGCTTTCCTT. Translating gives CSVEDPRTGNTEAFL.